The next 6 T cell receptor beta chains were all read from a single sample in a study of regulatory T cells in long-lasting Graves disease. Time point meaning: newly diagnosed GD, antithyroid drugs for less than 3 months. From RNA extracted from PBMCs, the TCR library was made. Researchers made TCR beta libraries by using iRepertoire HTBI primers and running Arm-PCR on CDR3 regions. TCRdb reprocessed the multiplex PCR reads with MiXCR, giving one entry per CDR3 protein. The table lists over 200,000 distinct CDR3 sequences, approximately 20% of them singletons. This specimen was peripheral blood mononuclear cells (PBMCs), taken at new diagnosis, from a patient treated with antithyroid drugs. The receptor source for this set is a female donor with Graves disease.

This clonotype has ten or more counts. V usage is TRBV20-1 and J usage is TRBJ2-1; 11 bases map to TRBD2. The CDR3 length is 16 residues. Germline lookup yields CDR1 DFQATT and CDR2 SNEGSKA (reference sequence). The junction had 9 bases not matched to a gene; V was cut back by 1 base and J by 7 bases. The CDR3 sequence: CSARGETSGSANEQFF. CDR3 coding DNA: TGCAGTGCTAGAGGGGAAACTAGCGGGAGTGCTAATGAGCAGTTCTTC.

At least ten counts were recorded for this clonotype. The CDR3 protein is CASSEWSPNTEAFF. In DNA form, the CDR3 reads TGCGCCAGCAGTGAGTGGTCTCCGAACACTGAAGCTTTCTTT. The chain recombines TRBV10-2 with TRBJ1-1; D is unclear. The length of the CDR3 is 14 residues. V lost 1 base and J lost 1, with 7 bases in between. Germline CDR1 and CDR2: WSHSY and SAAADI.

A few counts support this clonotype. The rearrangement joins TRBV4-1 to TRBJ1-1, with 9 bases aligning to TRBD1. With V trimmed by 3 bases and J by 5 bases, 10 bases remained unmatched. There are 16 residues in the CDR3. CDR1 and CDR2 from the germline V gene are MGHRA and YSYEKL. CDR3 protein: CASSHGTGFALTEAFF. As DNA, the CDR3 is TGCGCCAGCAGCCATGGGACAGGGTTTGCTTTGACTGAAGCTTTCTTT.

This clonotype showed up many times. The chain links TRBV2 to TRBJ2-7; 11 bases match TRBD1. The germline V gene encodes CDR1 SNHLY and CDR2 FYNNEI. V trimming: 6 bases; J trimming: 4 bases; junction bases outside the gene matches: 8. CDR3 length equals 15 residues. CDR3 sequence (DNA): TGTGCCAGCAGAACCGGGACAGGGGGATGGTACGAGCAGTACTTC. Translation: CASRTGTGGWYEQYF.

The sample holds many counts of this clonotype. The CDR3 here is CASSYGTSSYEQYF. CDR3 nucleotides: TGTGCCAGCAGTTACGGGACTAGCTCCTACGAGCAGTACTTC. The chain has TRBV6-2 or TRBV6-3 and TRBJ2-7; 8 bases match TRBD2. This CDR3 spans 14 amino acids. The V gene end was trimmed by 2 bases and the J gene end by 0 bases; junction bases not matched to a gene: 0. CDR1 and CDR2 from the germline V gene are MNHEY and SVGEGT.

Ten or more counts support this clonotype. This chain links TRBV7-2 with TRBJ1-4; 7 positions agree with TRBD1. The germline gives CDR1 SGHTA, CDR2 FQGNSA. The CDR3 is 15 residues long. Trimming at V came to 2 bases and at J to 8 bases, leaving 8 bases not matched to a gene. For the CDR3, the DNA is TGTGCCAGCAGCTTATCCCGGGACAGAAGGGAAAAACTGTTTTTT. It specifies CASSLSRDRREKLFF.